This is a list of T cell receptor beta chains from one sample in a study of blood T cell repertoires in COVID-19. Here immunoSEQ multiplex PCR was the method, and the copy in TCRdb shows in-frame clones only, minus some. Among over 200,000 clones listed, about nine tenths were seen once. The sequenced sample consisted of peripheral blood. The receptor set was obtained from a man under 40 with COVID-19, enrolled during active disease. The CDR3 runs from the conserved cysteine through the conserved F or W. A D gene is named only where the DNA matches it firmly. Not all rows give a size; the values are once, few, many and, for expanded clones, a class.

>TRBD1|TRBJ1-2|NA|TRBV3-1/TRBV3-2
TGTGCCAGCAGCCAATCCGGGACAGGGGGCTCGGGCTACACCTTC
CASSQSGTGGSGYTF
>TRBD2|TRBJ2-1|NA|TRBV28
TGTGCCAGCAGTCCTCCGAGCGGGGGAGACAATGAGCAGTTCTTC
CASSPPSGGDNEQFF
>TRBD2|TRBJ2-3|NA|TRBV3-1/TRBV3-2
TGTGCCAGCAGCCAATCAAGTAGCGGGGGCGCCGGGGGGACGCAGTATTTT
CASSQSSSGGAGGTQYF
>NA|TRBJ2-3|NA|TRBV3-1/TRBV3-2
TGTGCCAGCAGCCTATCCCTTGGGATAGCGGGCACAGATACGCAGTATTTT
CASSLSLGIAGTDTQYF
>TRBD1|TRBJ2-1|NA|TRBV19
TGTGCCAGTAGTCCCCAGGGGGCCACCGGCAATGAGCAGTTCTTC
CASSPQGATGNEQFF
>NA|TRBJ1-2|NA|TRBV5-1
TGCGCCAGCAGCTTGGCCCTAGGGCAGGGTAACTATGGCTACACCTTC
CASSLALGQGNYGYTF
>NA|TRBJ2-1|NA|TRBV5-5
TGTGCCAGCAGTATGGGCCAGATCAGCTCCTACAATGAGCAGTTCTTC
CASSMGQISSYNEQFF
>NA|TRBJ1-2|NA|TRBV9
TGTGCCAGCAGCGTAGGTCAGGGGCTCTATGGCTACACCTTC
CASSVGQGLYGYTF
>TRBD2|TRBJ2-7|NA|TRBV6-5
TGTGCCAGCAGCCCGAGCGGGGGGGTTTCCTACGAGCAGTACTTC
CASSPSGGVSYEQYF
>TRBD1|TRBJ1-2|NA|TRBV7-3
TGTGCCAGCAGCCTTGAGGGACAGGGATTTGATGGCTACACCTTC
CASSLEGQGFDGYTF
>NA|TRBJ1-1|NA|TRBV15
TGTGCCACCAGCAGAGATGGCGGTCGGACTGAAGCTTTCTTT
CATSRDGGRTEAFF
>NA|TRBJ2-7|NA|TRBV6-5
TGTGCCAGCAGTTACGAGGCGTCCAGCGCCTACGAGCAGTACTTC
CASSYEASSAYEQYF
>TRBD1|TRBJ1-5|once|TRBV3-1/TRBV3-2
TGTGCCAGCAGCCCCTTAGGACAGGGGGCCGCTCAGCCCCAGCATTTT
CASSPLGQGAAQPQHF
>NA|TRBJ2-7|NA|TRBV6-5
TGTGCCAGCAGCAAAGGCAGCACCCTAGCCTACGAGCAGTACTTC
CASSKGSTLAYEQYF
>TRBD1|TRBJ1-3|NA|TRBV19
TGTGCCAGTAGCTTATTCACAGGGGGCCTGTCTGGAAACACCATATATTTT
CASSLFTGGLSGNTIYF
>TRBD1|TRBJ1-5|NA|TRBV5-6
TGTGCCAGCAGCGTGGACAGGGGAGGTAATCAGCCCCAGCATTTT
CASSVDRGGNQPQHF
>NA|TRBJ2-1|few|TRBV2
TGTGCCAGCAGACGGACAGCCCTTAGGGATGAGCAGTTCTTC
CASRRTALRDEQFF
>TRBD2|TRBJ2-1|NA|TRBV7-2
TGTGCCAGCAGCTTAGTTCGGCTAGCGGTATACAATGAGCAGTTCTTC
CASSLVRLAVYNEQFF
>NA|TRBJ1-1|NA|TRBV7-9
TGTGCCAGCAGCGACGGACAAAACATGAACACTGAAGCTTTCTTT
CASSDGQNMNTEAFF
>TRBD1|TRBJ2-1|NA|TRBV9
TGTGCCAGCAGCGAGGAAGGGACAGACGACAATGAGCAGTTCTTC
CASSEEGTDDNEQFF
>TRBD1|TRBJ2-1|once|TRBV28
TGTGCCAGCAGTTTAATATTAGGGGGCGATGAGCAGTTCTTC
CASSLILGGDEQFF
>NA|TRBJ1-5|once|TRBV3-1/TRBV3-2
TGTGCCAGCAGTCGACAGAGCAATCAGCCCCAGCATTTT
CASSRQSNQPQHF
>NA|TRBJ1-2|NA|TRBV5-8
TGTGCCAGCATCCAAGACAGGAGCTACACCTTC
CASIQDRSYTF
>NA|TRBJ2-7|NA|TRBV4-2
TGTGCCAGCAGCCAAGATATCGGAACAGCCTACGAGCAGTACTTC
CASSQDIGTAYEQYF
>TRBD1|TRBJ1-2|NA|TRBV29-1
TGCAGCGTTGCCCCCGGGACAGCGGGCTACACCTTC
CSVAPGTAGYTF
>NA|TRBJ1-1|NA|TRBV27
TGTGCCAGCACCAGGGTGTGGGGCACTGAAGCTTTCTTT
CASTRVWGTEAFF
>TRBD2|TRBJ2-1|NA|TRBV7-2
TGTGCCAGCAGCTTAGGAACTAGCGGGAGAACCCATGAGCAGTTCTTC
CASSLGTSGRTHEQFF
>NA|TRBJ1-5|once|TRBV2
TGTGCCAGCAGTGACAGGGTTGGCAATCAGCCCCAGCATTTT
CASSDRVGNQPQHF
>NA|TRBJ2-7|NA|TRBV4-3
TGCGCCAGCAGCCAAGATTCGGGGGCCTACGAGCAGTACTTC
CASSQDSGAYEQYF
>TRBD1|TRBJ1-5|once|TRBV28
TGTGCCAGCAGTTTGGGGACAGGGACTATTCGCGATCAGCCCCAGCATTTT
CASSLGTGTIRDQPQHF
>NA|TRBJ2-7|NA|TRBV3-1/TRBV3-2
TGTGCCAGCAGCCAAGGACAGTACGAGCAGTACTTC
CASSQGQYEQYF
>NA|TRBJ2-7|NA|TRBV6-2/TRBV6-3
TGTGCCAGCAGTTACGAGGCGGGGTCTTATGAGCAGTACTTC
CASSYEAGSYEQYF
>TRBD2|TRBJ2-7|NA|TRBV12-3/TRBV12-4
TGTGCCAGCAGTCCCGGACTAGCGGGTAAGCAGTACTTC
CASSPGLAGKQYF
>TRBD1|TRBJ1-2|NA|TRBV15
TGTGCCACCAGCAGAGCCGGGACAGGGGGTAACTATGGCTACACCTTC
CATSRAGTGGNYGYTF
>TRBD1|TRBJ1-4|NA|TRBV6-6
TGTGCCAGCAGTTATCGGACAGGCGCTAATGAAAAACTGTTTTTT
CASSYRTGANEKLFF
>TRBD2|TRBJ2-1|NA|TRBV2
TGTGCCAGCAGTCAAATTTCGATAGCGGGGGGACGTAATGAGCAGTTCTTC
CASSQISIAGGRNEQFF
>NA|TRBJ1-1|NA|TRBV7-8
TGTGCCAGCAGCTTCCCCGGGACACAGAACACTGAAGCTTTCTTT
CASSFPGTQNTEAFF
>NA|TRBJ2-7|NA|TRBV7-3
TGTGCCAGCAGCCCGGGGGGCAGTTGGCCCGAGCAGTACTTC
CASSPGGSWPEQYF
>NA|TRBJ2-2|NA|TRBV2
TGTGCCAGCAGTGAACTCCTACAGACCAACACCGGGGAGCTGTTTTTT
CASSELLQTNTGELFF
>NA|TRBJ2-3|NA|TRBV5-1
TGCGCCAGCAGCTTAGAGGGAGGTCGAACAGATACGCAGTATTTT
CASSLEGGRTDTQYF
>TRBD1|TRBJ1-1|NA|TRBV28
TGTGCCAGCAGTTCTAAGACAGGGCCTTTGAACACTGAAGCTTTCTTT
CASSSKTGPLNTEAFF
>NA|TRBJ1-2|NA|TRBV28
TGTGCCAGCAGAGAGACGAGTGGGGCAGGGTATGGCTACACCTTC
CASRETSGAGYGYTF
>TRBD1|TRBJ1-6|few|TRBV6-1
TGTGCCAGCAGTGAAGCGGCAGGGGGCAATTCACCCCTCCACTTT
CASSEAAGGNSPLHF
>TRBD1|TRBJ1-1|once|TRBV7-2
TGTGCCAGCAGCCCCGGACAGGGGGCTAGGGCTTTCTTT
CASSPGQGARAFF
>NA|TRBJ1-4|NA|TRBV15
TGTGCCACCAGCAGAGATGGACAGTCAGGTGAAAAACTGTTTTTT
CATSRDGQSGEKLFF
>NA|TRBJ2-3|NA|TRBV18
TGTGCCAGCTCACCGTCCCAGGAGGTAGCAGATACGCAGTATTTT
CASSPSQEVADTQYF
>NA|TRBJ2-1|NA|TRBV5-4
TGTGCCAGCAGCCGGGACTCCAGGATTCAAAATGAGCAGTTCTTC
CASSRDSRIQNEQFF
>TRBD2|TRBJ2-3|NA|TRBV18
TGTGCCAGCTCACCTATTGCTAGCGGGGGGGCTAGCACAGATACGCAGTATTTT
CASSPIASGGASTDTQYF